The 23 T cell receptor beta chains below were found in one sample sequenced in a study of OX40 agonist ivuxolimab in advanced cancers. Produced via immunoSEQ multiplex PCR; TCRdb's table is partial and in-frame only. The table shows 45,000 to 65,000 clones, with around nine tenths occurring only once. This material consisted of CD4+ or CD8+ T cells sorted from blood, taken in a trial of the OX40 agonist ivuxolimab. These receptors originate from an adult with an advanced solid tumor such as melanoma, head and neck, liver or kidney cancer.

This chain joins TRBV2 and TRBJ2-2, with TRBD2 matching 9 bases. V lost 6 bases and J lost 5; bases outside the gene matches: 7. The germline V gene has CDR1 SNHLY and CDR2 FYNNEI. This CDR3 comprises 15 residues. CDR3 protein: CASRGAGGTTGELFF. For the CDR3, the DNA is TGTGCCAGCAGAGGAGCGGGAGGTACAACCGGGGAGCTGTTTTTT.

This chain links TRBV6-5 with TRBJ1-1; TRBD1 might be the D (6 bases). Trimming removed 6 bases from V and 4 bases from J, with 9 bases in between. Germline CDR1 reads MNHEY; CDR2 reads SVGAGI. CDR3 length: 12 residues. DNA for the CDR3: TGTGCCAGCAGAGAGGGGGTCACTGAAGCTTTCTTT. Protein sequence: CASREGVTEAFF.

This clone was seen once. The chain employs TRBV7-8 and TRBJ1-1, with TRBD1 as a possible D gene (5 bases). This CDR3 has 14 residues. CDR1 is SGHVS and CDR2 is FQNEAQ in the germline V gene. Trimming took off 3 bases at V and 4 bases at J, with 12 bases between the two ends. DNA for the CDR3: TGTGCCAGCAGCTTGCCAGGGACCGGCACTGAAGCTTTCTTT. This gives the protein CASSLPGTGTEAFF.

This chain links TRBV29-1 with TRBJ1-1; D gene uncertain. The CDR3 length is 13 residues. Trimming removed 7 bases at V and 5 bases at J, with 17 bases between. In germline, CDR1 is SQVTM, CDR2 ANQGSEA. CDR3 sequence reads: CSAPKGRGTEAFF. The CDR3, as DNA: TGCAGCGCCCCAAAGGGTCGGGGAACTGAAGCTTTCTTT.

This chain links TRBV5-6 with TRBJ2-5, with 12 nucleotides matching TRBD2. The CDR3 totals 18 residues. J gave up 5 bases and V 1 base, and 12 bases lay outside the gene matches. Germline CDR1 and CDR2: SGHDT and YYEEEE. CDR3 bases: TGTGCCAGCAGCTTGAGGTCTAGCGGGAGGGCCGTATTCGAGACCCAGTACTTC. It encodes CASSLRSSGRAVFETQYF.

This chain joins TRBV7-2 and TRBJ2-7; 9 nucleotides agree with TRBD2. The germline CDR1 and CDR2 sequences are SGHTA and FQGNSA. V trimming: 6 bases; J trimming: 6 bases; junction bases outside the gene matches: 12. This CDR3 spans 15 amino acids. This CDR3 is CASSQVSGSGSEQYF. CDR3 bases: TGTGCCAGCAGTCAAGTTAGCGGGAGTGGTAGCGAGCAGTACTTC.

This chain links TRBV11-2 with TRBJ2-2, with D hard to call. Trimming removed 0 bases from V and 8 bases from J, with 13 bases in between. This CDR3 has 15 amino acids. Germline V gene data show CDR1 as SGHAT and CDR2 as FQNNGV. The DNA for the CDR3 is TGTGCCAGCAGCTTAGAAAGGAACCCCCCTGGGGAGCTGTTTTTT. The encoded protein is CASSLERNPPGELFF.

The J gene is TRBJ2-3, the V gene TRBV7-6; D remains unclear. The germline CDR1 and CDR2 sequences are SGHVS and FNYEAQ. V dropped 0 bases and J dropped 2 bases, with 15 bases sitting between them. This CDR3 has 17 residues. The CDR3 DNA follows: TGTGCCAGCAGCTTAGCCAGTTCGGTGCCTAACACAGATACGCAGTATTTT. Amino acid sequence: CASSLASSVPNTDTQYF.

The chain links TRBV4-2 to TRBJ2-5; TRBD1 matches 8 bases. The ends lost 3 bases at V and 5 bases at J; junction bases unmatched: 8. CDR1 and CDR2 from the germline V gene are LGHNA and YNFKEQ. This CDR3 spans 15 amino acids. CDR3 sequence reads: CASSHPGQGRETQYF. The CDR3 DNA is TGTGCCAGCAGCCATCCCGGACAGGGAAGGGAGACCCAGTACTTC.

V usage is TRBV19 and J usage is TRBJ1-5, with TRBD1 matching 7 bases. There are 16 residues in the CDR3. Germline values: CDR1 LNHDA, CDR2 SQIVND (reference sequence). V dropped 2 bases and J dropped 5; count of bases not matched to a gene: 9. In nucleotides, the CDR3 is TGTGCCAGTAGTATATCTTTGACAGGGATCGATCAGCCCCAGCATTTT. It yields the protein CASSISLTGIDQPQHF.

This clone appeared once. V usage is TRBV11-2 and J usage is TRBJ2-7, with 12 bases aligning to TRBD1. V shed 6 bases and J 6 bases; nucleotides not matched to a gene: 9. The CDR3 is made up of 15 amino acids. Per the germline V gene, CDR1 is SGHAT and CDR2 is FQNNGV. CDR3 DNA sequence: TGTGCCAGCAGGAAACCCGGGACAGGGGGCGGCGAGCAGTACTTC. Translating it yields CASRKPGTGGGEQYF.

This clone was found a few times. The rearrangement joins TRBV5-6 to TRBJ2-2; 8 bases match TRBD2. Germline-derived CDR1 and CDR2 are SGHDT and YYEEEE. The CDR3 contains 16 residues. J gave up 5 bases and V 0 bases, and 6 bases lay outside the gene matches. The CDR3 DNA reads TGTGCCAGCAGCTTGGCAGCGGGAGCCTGGACCGGGGAGCTGTTTTTT. It codes for CASSLAAGAWTGELFF.

This clone was detected only once. The chain is built from TRBV27 and TRBJ2-7, with TRBD2 identical over 7 bases. Trimming at V came to 2 bases and at J to 2 bases, leaving 6 bases not matched to a gene. The CDR3 covers 15 residues. The germline CDR1 and CDR2 sequences are MNHEY and SMNVEV (reference sequence). The CDR3 DNA follows: TGTGCCAGCAGTTTAAGGGGCGGGAGCACCTACGAGCAGTACTTC. It codes for CASSLRGGSTYEQYF.

The rearrangement links TRBV11-2 to TRBJ2-5; no definite D call. The J call may be incorrect, as the DNA end agrees better with TRBJ2-7. Germline CDR1 is SGHAT and CDR2 is FQNNGV. The CDR3 covers 12 residues. CDR3 loop: CASSAYSYEQYF. For the CDR3, the DNA is TGTGCCAGCAGCGCTTATAGTTACGAGCAGTACTTC.

This CDR3 is CASSPGLVRGTDTQYF. CDR3 DNA sequence: TGTGCCAGCAGCCCTGGACTAGTTCGGGGCACAGATACGCAGTATTTT. The chain combines TRBV5-4 with TRBJ2-3; TRBD2 matches at 7 bases. Trimming removed 4 bases from V and 1 base from J; junction bases left unmatched: 9. The germline gives CDR1 SGHNT, CDR2 YYREEE (reference sequence). The CDR3 loop spans 16 amino acids.

This clone was seen a few times. V and J are TRBV10-1 and TRBJ1-1, with D possibly being TRBD1 (5 bases). V gave up 2 bases and J gave up 5 bases, with 12 bases separating them. The CDR3 covers 14 residues. The germline CDR1 and CDR2 sequences are WNHNN and SYGVQD (reference sequence). CDR3 residues: CASSEGASGTEAFF. CDR3 DNA: TGCGCCAGCAGTGAGGGGGCCTCGGGGACTGAAGCTTTCTTT.

The gene calls are TRBV10-1 and TRBJ2-1, with D possibly called TRBD1 or TRBD2 (6 bases each). The CDR3 totals 13 residues. The V gene's germline CDR1 is WNHNN and CDR2 SYGVQD (reference sequence). V was shortened by 10 bases and J by 8 bases, with 18 bases between the two germline ends. The CDR3 region is CATSPSGGHEQFF. The CDR3 region has the DNA TGCGCCACTTCCCCGTCCGGGGGCCATGAGCAGTTCTTC.

The CDR3 bases are TGCGCCAGCAGCCAAAAGGGCAGGACGATCAACACCGGGGAGCTGTTTTTT. Encoded protein: CASSQKGRTINTGELFF. V and J are TRBV4-1 and TRBJ2-2; D gene ambiguous. V gave up 2 bases and J gave up 2 bases, with 15 bases separating them. The germline V gene has CDR1 MGHRA and CDR2 YSYEKL. The CDR3 totals 17 residues.

In this sample, this clone turned up once. Written as DNA, the CDR3 is TGTGCCAGCACCGAGGGTTCAAGAAACACTGAAGCTTTCTTT. It translates to CASTEGSRNTEAFF. V and J are TRBV28 and TRBJ1-1, with D unclear. V was shortened by 7 bases and J by 2 bases, with 14 bases between the two germline ends. In germline, CDR1 is MDHEN, CDR2 SYDVKM. This CDR3 contains 14 residues.

V usage is TRBV11-3 and J usage is TRBJ2-3; TRBD1 matches at 8 bases. Losses at the gene ends were 5 bases for V and 6 bases for J; bases not matched to a gene: 13. The CDR3 consists of 16 residues. CDR1 SGHNT and CDR2 YENEEA come from the germline V gene. CDR3 bases: TGTGCCAGCAGCCCGTGGACAGGGCCTAAGACGGATACGCAGTATTTT. Translated, it gives CASSPWTGPKTDTQYF.

V gene TRBV6-6 combines with J gene TRBJ2-5; unclear D gene. Trimming removed 9 bases from V and 2 bases from J, with 10 bases in between. The CDR3 covers 12 residues. Looked up from germline, CDR1 is MNHNY and CDR2 is SVGAGI (reference sequence). CDR3 sequence reads: CASRSSQETQYF. The CDR3 DNA is TGTGCCAGTCGGTCCAGTCAAGAGACCCAGTACTTC.

The CDR3 DNA reads TGTGCCAGCAGGGGGACAGGGGTCACTGAAGCTTTCTTT. Amino acids: CASRGTGVTEAFF. The V gene is TRBV6-1, the J gene TRBJ1-1, with 10 nucleotides matching TRBD1. V was clipped by 6 bases and J by 4 bases; unmatched bases: 2. Germline V gene data show CDR1 as MNHNS and CDR2 as SASEGT. CDR3 length: 13 amino acids.

The chain joins TRBV2 to TRBJ1-4, with 8 nucleotides matching TRBD1. Trimming cost V 10 bases and J 5 bases; bases outside gene matches: 9. The CDR3 is 14 amino acids. In germline, CDR1 is SNHLY, CDR2 FYNNEI. The CDR3, as DNA: TGTGCCACCAACCGGGACAGGAGAAATGAAAAACTGTTTTTT. Its translation is CATNRDRRNEKLFF.